This entry describes one T cell receptor beta chain. Its antigen remains unidentified. This record belongs to a study of T cells after yellow fever vaccination. The study, taken as a whole, reports: After the booster, 96% of CD4 and around nine tenths of CD8 primary-response clones were re-detected.

V dropped 3 bases and J dropped 1 base, with 13 bases sitting between them. The CDR3 is made up of 15 amino acids. The germline V gene has CDR1 LGHNA and CDR2 YSLEER. TCRdb recomputed calls from the 5' RACE reads with MiXCR, one row per CDR3 protein. The table lists approximately 510,000 distinct CDR3 sequences, roughly a fifth of them singletons, with about a sixth in the top ten. The sequencing here drew on PBMCs, taken 21 days after the first yellow fever vaccination. The chain combines TRBV4-3 with TRBJ2-7, with D perhaps being TRBD1 or TRBD2 (5 bases each). This TCR came from a man aged 18 to 35 who received the YFV17D yellow fever vaccine. CDR3 in amino acids: CASSQVRGPSYEQYV. The CDR3 region has the DNA TGCGCCAGCAGCCAGGTACGGGGACCGTCCTACGAGCAGTACGTC.